The clone carrying this T cell receptor beta chain was counted between two and nine times. Its antigen is currently unknown. The junction does not match germline at one end; this may be a read error. TCR beta CDR3 regions were amplified from RNA transcripts. The authors performed first-round RT-PCR with HTBI primers and then a second-round multiplex PCR. TCRdb re-called the multiplex PCR reads through MiXCR, storing one row per CDR3 protein. Of about 220,000 distinct CDR3 sequences in the sample, around a fifth were seen once. These data belong to a study of Graves' ophthalmopathy and Graves' hyperthyroidism. Study-wide results and limits: Ophthalmopathy progression cases were predicted by the model with 55% to 71% sensitivity and 72% to 80% specificity.

The CDR3 totals 15 residues. Germline V gives CDR1 SGDLS, CDR2 YYNGEE. Sample: peripheral blood. The sequence was collected from a woman aged 50 to 65 with Graves' ophthalmopathy. This chain uses TRBV9 with TRBJ1-6, with 9 bases that match TRBD1. The CDR3 region is CVSSVSTGGPSPLHF. The CDR3 DNA reads as TGTGTCAGCAGCGTATCGACAGGGGGACCTTCACCCCTCCACTTT. Supplemented by reference TRBV9 and TRBJ1-6, the full variable domain reads DSGVTQTPKHLITATGQRVTLRCSPRSGDLSVYWYQQSLDQGLQFLIQYYNGEERAKGNILERFSAQQFPDLHSELNLSSLELGDSALYFCVSSVSTGGPSPLHFGNGTRLTVT.